This T cell receptor beta chain comes out of a study of control samples from healthy donors and cancer patients. Between the trimmed V and J ends, which lost 4 bases and 2 bases, there was a span of 5 bases. The CDR3 runs 12 residues. Libraries were prepared by immunoSEQ multiplex PCR; TCRdb keeps only in-frame clonotypes and omits some of them. The repertoire has just over 150,000 clones, about 87% of them found once; the top ten carry approximately 12%. The sequence was collected from a man under 40 in good health. The sequencing sample was made of blood. This sequence joins TRBV12-3 or TRBV12-4 and TRBJ2-5; D gene ambiguous. CDR3 sequence (DNA): TGTGCCAGCAGTTGGCCGCAAGAGACCCAGTACTTC. This translates into CASSWPQETQYF.